The 27 T cell receptor beta chains listed next were all sequenced from one sample in a study of blood T cell repertoires in COVID-19. Produced via immunoSEQ multiplex PCR; TCRdb's table is partial and in-frame only. The repertoire holds some 70,000 clones, with around nine tenths as singletons. The sample comprised PBMCs or T cells enriched from blood (not recorded which). Receptors were obtained from a woman in her forties who had recovered from COVID-19.

The rearrangement links TRBV12-5 to TRBJ1-4; 8 bases are a match to TRBD1. V was pared by 0 bases and J by 3 bases, with 3 bases of the junction left unmatched. The CDR3 spans 16 residues. Germline V gene data show CDR1 as LGHNT and CDR2 as FRNRAP. CDR3 residues: CASGLVRTGPNEKLFF. The CDR3 DNA is TGTGCTAGTGGTTTGGTAAGGACAGGGCCTAATGAAAAACTGTTTTTT.

This chain links TRBV7-9 with TRBJ1-5, with D possibly being TRBD1 (6 bases). Trimming left V 4 bases short and J 5 bases short, with 12 bases between. Germline V lookup: CDR1 SEHNR, CDR2 FQNEAQ (reference sequence). The CDR3 covers 14 residues. DNA of the CDR3: TGTGCCAGCAGCTCCCCAGGGGTGGATCAGCCCCAGCATTTT. It translates to CASSSPGVDQPQHF.

V and J are TRBV15 and TRBJ2-7; a possible D gene is TRBD1 (5 bases). V lost 3 bases and J lost 3, with 9 bases in between. This CDR3 comprises 13 residues. Germline CDR1 and CDR2: LNHNV and YYDKDF (reference sequence). The CDR3 DNA sequence: TGTGCCACCAGCAGTGCCGACAGCTACGAGCAGTACTTC. It translates to CATSSADSYEQYF.

The genes are TRBV6-5 and TRBJ1-2, with TRBD1 matching over 9 bases. V shed 2 bases and J 5 bases; nucleotides not matched to a gene: 9. Germline V gene sequence: CDR1 MNHEY, CDR2 SVGAGI. CDR3 size: 16 residues. CDR3 nucleotides: TGTGCCAGCAGTTACGGGTCACAGGGGGCAGGTTATGGCTACACCTTC. This sequence encodes CASSYGSQGAGYGYTF.

The chain combines TRBV21-1 with TRBJ2-2; the D segment call TRBD2 is taken from the table without a DNA check. TRBV21-1 is termed a pseudogene. The CDR3 totals 21 residues. The CDR3 is CASRRAPSLAGGPRNTGELFF. In nucleotides, the CDR3 is TGTGCCAGCAGGAGAGCCCCTTCACTAGCGGGGGGGCCGAGGAACACCGGGGAGCTGTTTTTT.

The V and J genes are TRBV7-8 and TRBJ2-7; possibly TRBD2 for D (6 bases). V was cut by 8 bases and J by 1 base, with 12 bases left in between. The CDR3 loop spans 13 amino acids. Germline V gene data show CDR1 as SGHVS and CDR2 as FQNEAQ. CDR3 amino acids: CASQGGPSYEQYF. CDR3 coding DNA: TGTGCCAGCCAAGGAGGGCCATCCTACGAGCAGTACTTC.

The rearrangement uses TRBV12-5 and TRBJ2-2; TRBD2 might be the D (6 bases). This CDR3 has 15 amino acids. CDR1 is LGHNT, CDR2 FRNRAP, per germline. V dropped 0 bases and J dropped 6 bases, with 11 bases sitting between them. CDR3 nucleotide sequence: TGTGCTAGTGGTTTGGTAGGCGGGGCGGCCGGGGAGCTGTTTTTT. Protein: CASGLVGGAAGELFF.

The chain links TRBV10-2 to TRBJ2-4; maybe TRBD1 (6 bases). Germline V lookup: CDR1 WSHSY, CDR2 SAAADI. V dropped 6 bases and J dropped 9 bases, with 9 bases sitting between them. CDR3 size: 11 residues. CDR3 in DNA: TGCGCCAGCAGGGACAGTGCCATTCAGTACTTC. Encoded protein: CASRDSAIQYF.

This clone has a handful of counts. The chain carries TRBV2 and TRBJ1-2; a weak D match, TRBD1 (5 bases). The length of the CDR3 is 15 residues. Germline CDR1 reads SNHLY; CDR2 reads FYNNEI. The ends were cut back, 11 bases at V and 3 bases at J, with 22 bases in the middle. This CDR3 reads CAEPLRRAEDYGYTF. The CDR3 coding sequence is TGTGCCGAACCCCTTCGCAGGGCTGAGGACTATGGCTACACCTTC.

The chain combines TRBV29-1 with TRBJ2-5, with D possibly TRBD2 on 6 matching bases. Per germline, CDR1 SQVTM and CDR2 ANQGSEA. V shed 6 bases and J shed 4 bases, with 18 bases lying between them. This CDR3 is 14 amino acids long. The CDR3 DNA reads TGCAGCGTCCCGGACGGGGCGGGGTTAGAGACCCAGTACTTC. Its translation is CSVPDGAGLETQYF.

The sample holds a few counts of this clone. The chain joins TRBV3-1 (or the pseudogene TRBV3-2) to TRBJ1-2; no definite D call. This CDR3 is 14 amino acids long. V was pared by 4 bases and J by 4 bases, with 13 bases between. Germline lookup yields CDR1 LGHDT and CDR2 YNNKEL (reference sequence). CDR3 region: CASSPMIAGYGYTF. CDR3 nucleotides: TGTGCCAGCAGCCCAATGATTGCAGGCTATGGCTACACCTTC.

The rearrangement links TRBV3-1 (or the pseudogene TRBV3-2) to TRBJ1-1; D is undetermined. This CDR3 region has 13 residues. Germline CDR1 reads LGHDT; CDR2 reads YNNKEL (reference sequence). Trimming took 1 base from V and 7 from J, leaving 10 bases between them. Written as DNA, the CDR3 is TGTGCCAGCAGCCAAGTCCCTGAACATGAAGCTTTCTTT. Translating gives CASSQVPEHEAFF.

The chain couples TRBV5-1 to TRBJ2-5, with 15 bases lining up with TRBD2. V trimming: 3 bases; J trimming: 5 bases; junction bases outside the gene matches: 5. The CDR3 sequence is 16 residues long. CDR1 SGHRS and CDR2 YFSETQ come from the germline V gene. CDR3 amino acids: CASSSRTSGGAETQYF. The CDR3 DNA is TGCGCCAGCAGCTCCCGGACTAGCGGGGGGGCCGAGACCCAGTACTTC.

The V call is TRBV10-3, the J call TRBJ2-7; D uncertain. The CDR3 has 15 amino acids. Germline V gene lookup returns CDR1 ENHRY and CDR2 SYGVKD. V lost 0 bases and J 3 bases, leaving 12 bases between the germline ends. Here the CDR3 DNA reads TGTGCCATCAGTGAGTCGAGGAAGAGCGACTACGAGCAGTACTTC. Translating it yields CAISESRKSDYEQYF.

V is TRBV6-5 and J is TRBJ1-2; 11 bases map to TRBD1. Germline lookup yields CDR1 MNHEY and CDR2 SVGAGI. V shed 2 bases and J 8 bases; nucleotides not matched to a gene: 4. CDR3 length: 14 residues. CDR3 nucleotides: TGTGCCAGCAGTTACGGACAGGGGGCGGGCGGCTACACCTTC. It yields the protein CASSYGQGAGGYTF.

V is TRBV25-1 and J is TRBJ2-6; D is possibly TRBD2 (5 bases). V shed 4 bases and J shed 4 bases, with 11 bases lying between them. Looked up from germline, CDR1 is MGHDK and CDR2 is SYGVNS. The CDR3 is 15 residues long. The DNA for the CDR3 is TGTGCCAGCAGTGCGGGGTTTTCAGGGGCCAACGTCCTGACTTTC. Translation: CASSAGFSGANVLTF.

J is TRBJ1-1 and V is TRBV5-1; TRBD1 matches at 9 bases. The CDR3 length is 15 residues. The germline V gene encodes CDR1 SGHRS and CDR2 YFSETQ. The V gene end was trimmed by 3 bases and the J gene end by 1 base; junction bases not matched to a gene: 4. Here the CDR3 reads CASSYTGGGNTEAFF. The CDR3 DNA sequence: TGCGCCAGCAGCTACACAGGGGGCGGGAACACTGAAGCTTTCTTT.

The chain couples TRBV6-5 to TRBJ1-2; 7 nucleotides match TRBD1. The germline CDR1 and CDR2 sequences are MNHEY and SVGAGI. The junction had 7 bases not matched to a gene; V was cut back by 5 bases and J by 7 bases. This CDR3 has 13 amino acids. Here the CDR3 DNA reads TGTGCCAGCAGTCAACTCGGACAGGTTGGCTACACCTTC. It codes for CASSQLGQVGYTF.

The V call is TRBV2, the J call TRBJ1-6; D is perhaps TRBD1 (6 bases). The CDR3 loop spans 13 amino acids. The germline V and J ends were trimmed by 6 bases and 8 bases, with 11 bases remaining between them. The germline CDR1 and CDR2 sequences are SNHLY and FYNNEI. CDR3: CASSPHRDSPLHF. In nucleotides, the CDR3 is TGTGCCAGCAGCCCCCACAGGGATTCACCCCTCCACTTT.

This clone was picked up one time. The rearrangement links TRBV5-1 to TRBJ2-5; TRBD2 matches 7 bases. CDR3 length: 17 residues. J was trimmed by 1 base and V by 0 bases; bases with no gene match: 9. The germline CDR1 and CDR2 sequences are SGHRS and YFSETQ. The CDR3 loop reads CASSLGGAGSVQETQYF. CDR3 in DNA: TGCGCCAGCAGCTTGGGCGGAGCGGGATCGGTCCAAGAGACCCAGTACTTC.

The V and J genes are TRBV11-3 and TRBJ2-1; 9 bases are a match to TRBD1. With 5 bases clipped from V and 2 bases from J, the junction kept 7 bases outside the gene matches. The germline gives CDR1 SGHNT, CDR2 YENEEA. The CDR3 loop spans 16 amino acids. CDR3 DNA: TGTGCCAGCAGCCATCGGACAGGGGTCGCCTACAATGAGCAGTTCTTC. Translated, it gives CASSHRTGVAYNEQFF. The full variable domain, completed using reference TRBV11-3 and TRBJ2-1, is EAGVVQSPRYKIIEKKQPVAFWCNPISGHNTLYWYLQNLGQGPELLIRYENEEAVDDSQLPKDRFSAERLKGVDSTLKIQPAELGDSAVYLCASSHRTGVAYNEQFFGPGTRLTVL.

The rearrangement uses TRBV19 and TRBJ2-3; 9 positions agree with TRBD2. The CDR3 spans 17 residues. J gave up 0 bases and V 10 bases, and 14 bases lay outside the gene matches. Germline-derived CDR1 and CDR2 are LNHDA and SQIVND (reference sequence). CDR3 DNA: TGTGCCACCCAACCGGGACTAGCTGGGGGTAGCACAGATACGCAGTATTTT. It translates to CATQPGLAGGSTDTQYF.

J is TRBJ1-1 and V is TRBV28; no firm D call. Germline CDR1 reads MDHEN; CDR2 reads SYDVKM. The CDR3 has 13 amino acids. The germline V and J ends were trimmed by 6 bases and 1 base, with 9 bases remaining between them. CDR3 loop: CASRGTANTEAFF. CDR3 sequence (DNA): TGTGCCAGCAGGGGTACAGCGAACACTGAAGCTTTCTTT.

This clone was counted only a few times. CDR3 DNA sequence: TGTGCCAGCTCACCGGGACTAGCGACCTACAATGAGCAGTTCTTC. Protein: CASSPGLATYNEQFF. The gene calls are TRBV18 and TRBJ2-1; 10 bases match TRBD2. Germline V gives CDR1 KGHSH, CDR2 LQKENI. V trimming: 3 bases; J trimming: 2 bases; junction bases outside the gene matches: 1. The length of the CDR3 is 15 residues.

The chain links TRBV2 to TRBJ2-1; no clear D gene. Looked up from germline, CDR1 is SNHLY and CDR2 is FYNNEI. This CDR3 has 13 residues. V was clipped by 3 bases and J by 9 bases, with 12 bases between them. CDR3 amino acids: CASSEVAVREQFF. The CDR3 nucleotides are TGTGCCAGCAGTGAGGTGGCAGTCCGTGAGCAGTTCTTC.

The V call is TRBV4-1, the J call TRBJ2-3; 7 nucleotides align to TRBD1. With V trimmed by 3 bases and J by 2 bases, 2 bases remained unmatched. This CDR3 region has 14 residues. Germline V lookup: CDR1 MGHRA, CDR2 YSYEKL. This CDR3 reads CASSQGQSTDTQYF. The CDR3 DNA sequence: TGCGCCAGCAGCCAGGGACAGTCCACAGATACGCAGTATTTT.

This clone was seen once. The J gene is TRBJ1-2, the V gene TRBV29-1; 9 bases align to TRBD1. CDR3 length: 13 residues. V lost 6 bases and J lost 8; bases outside the gene matches: 10. Germline assignment: CDR1 SQVTM and CDR2 ANQGSEA. This chain's CDR3 is CSVPGQGVQGYTF. In nucleotides, the CDR3 is TGCAGCGTCCCGGGACAGGGAGTTCAGGGCTACACCTTC. The full variable domain, completed using reference TRBV29-1 and TRBJ1-2, is SAVISQKPSRDICQRGTSLTIQCQVDSQVTMMFWYRQQPGQSLTLIATANQGSEATYESGFVIDKFPISRPNLTFSTLTVSNMSPEDSSIYLCSVPGQGVQGYTFGSGTRLTVV.